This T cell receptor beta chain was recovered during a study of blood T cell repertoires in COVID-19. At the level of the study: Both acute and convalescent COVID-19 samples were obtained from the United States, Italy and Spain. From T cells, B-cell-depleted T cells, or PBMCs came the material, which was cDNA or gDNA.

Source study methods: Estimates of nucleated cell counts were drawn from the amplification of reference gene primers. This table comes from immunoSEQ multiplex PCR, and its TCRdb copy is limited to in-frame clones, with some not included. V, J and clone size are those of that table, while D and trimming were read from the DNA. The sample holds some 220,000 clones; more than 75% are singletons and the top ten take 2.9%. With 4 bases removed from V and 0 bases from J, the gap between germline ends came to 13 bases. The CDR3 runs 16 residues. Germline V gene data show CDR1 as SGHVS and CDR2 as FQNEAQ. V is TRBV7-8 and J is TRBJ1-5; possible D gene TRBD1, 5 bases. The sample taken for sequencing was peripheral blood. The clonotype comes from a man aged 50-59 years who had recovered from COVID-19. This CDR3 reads CASSSGTVNSNQPQHF. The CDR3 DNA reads TGTGCCAGCAGCTCCGGGACTGTCAATAGCAATCAGCCCCAGCATTTT.